This T cell receptor (beta chain) was sequenced in a study of cytotoxic CD8 clonotypes in ibrutinib-treated CLL. With 4 bases removed from V and 7 bases from J, the gap between germline ends came to 16 bases. CDR1 MGHRA and CDR2 YSYEKL come from the germline V gene. This CDR3 contains 15 residues. This clone was detected only once. The protocol was immunoSEQ multiplex PCR, while the TCRdb copy is restricted to in-frame clones and leaves out a portion. The sample consists of about 300,000 clones, 65% to 85% of them appearing once. Sequencing used PBMCs, obtained at disease progression, from a patient treated with ibrutinib. V and J are TRBV4-1 and TRBJ2-2, with D possibly being TRBD2 (7 bases). The sequence was obtained from a human donor with chronic lymphocytic leukemia. In DNA, the CDR3 is TGCGCCAGCAGCCCCAGGGGAGGGTTTGGCGGGGAGCTGTTTTTT. This gives the protein CASSPRGGFGGELFF.